This section outlines one TCR beta chain sequence together with its context. Its antigen is not known. Each donor gave one heparinised blood draw averaging about 110 mL. Expressed TCRB transcripts got sequenced, as all isolated RNA was reverse transcribed. Sequencing of naive, central memory and regulatory T cell samples gave an average of roughly 3.5 million reads. Profiling relied on immunoSEQ multiplex PCR, and the TCRdb table lists in-frame clones only, not all of them. The sample shows about 260,000 clones, about 71% of them seen only once. The sample originates from a study of beta chain features in type 1 diabetes. With 5 bases removed from V and 3 bases from J, the gap between germline ends came to 9 bases. CDR1 is SGHTA and CDR2 is FQGNSA in the germline V gene. The CDR3 totals 13 residues. Study outcomes and limitations: Researchers caution that PCR might favor shorter templates, equally among patients and controls. Type 1 diabetes patients had moderately but significantly shorter TCRB CDR3s in all four CD4+ subsets.

This TCR was sampled from a man between 25 and 39 years old in good health. The V and J genes are TRBV7-2 and TRBJ2-3, with D possibly matching TRBD2 (5 bases). Sequencing used naive CD4+ T cells from blood. For the CDR3, the DNA is TGTGCCAGCAGCACGGACTTTACAGATACGCAGTATTTT. Residues: CASSTDFTDTQYF.